These 32 T cell receptor beta chains were sequenced from one sample in a study of blood T cells in healthy people across ages. Sample-barcoded 5' priming and a J-beta primer mix drove a second PCR of about 7 to 12 cycles. TCRdb called the 5' RACE reads again in MiXCR, with one record for every CDR3 protein. Here the sample spans about 510,000 distinct CDR3 sequences, about 26% being singletons. The same data also went into a second study, on T cells of mothers and their children.

Sequencing input: blood. Receptors originate from a boy aged 2 to 9 in good health.

The sample holds a few counts of this clonotype. The gene calls are TRBV7-8 and TRBJ2-5; 7 nucleotides match TRBD1. V shed 1 base, J shed 2 bases, and the junction held 4 bases outside the gene matches. CDR3 size: 15 residues. The germline V gene has CDR1 SGHVS and CDR2 FQNEAQ. The CDR3 here is CASSLGQGLQETQYF. DNA of the CDR3: TGTGCCAGCAGCTTAGGACAGGGATTACAAGAGACCCAGTACTTC.

Comments on this clonotype: A read error may account for a junction end that differs from germline. J is TRBJ1-2 and V is TRBV5-1; D may be TRBD1 (6 bases). Germline V gene lookup returns CDR1 SGHRS and CDR2 YFSETQ. The CDR3 loop spans 14 amino acids. The CDR3 spells CVSSLMRQVDGYTF. CDR3 in DNA: TGCGTCAGCAGCTTGATGCGACAGGTGGATGGCTACACCTTC.

The table lists this clonotype with a count of one. The V gene is TRBV4-1, the J gene TRBJ1-4; no clear D gene. This CDR3 spans 16 amino acids. V lost 0 bases and J 8 bases, leaving 16 bases between the germline ends. Per germline, CDR1 MGHRA and CDR2 YSYEKL. The CDR3 loop reads CASSQDESGKGEKLFF. CDR3 DNA sequence: TGCGCCAGCAGCCAAGATGAAAGTGGGAAGGGCGAAAAACTGTTTTTT.

The chain recombines TRBV6-2 or TRBV6-3 with TRBJ2-5; 7 bases map to TRBD2. The CDR3 length is 13 residues. CDR1 is MNHEY and CDR2 is SVGEGT in the germline V gene. J gave up 5 bases and V 5 bases, and 5 bases lay outside the gene matches. The CDR3 sequence is CASSRGSRETQYF. Here the CDR3 DNA reads TGTGCCAGCAGTCGCGGGAGTCGGGAGACCCAGTACTTC.

The chain has TRBV12-5 and TRBJ2-5; possible D gene TRBD1, 5 bases. The better agreement between TRBJ2-7 and the DNA end casts doubt on the J call. This CDR3 is 15 amino acids long. The germline CDR1 and CDR2 sequences are LGHNT and FRNRAP. The CDR3 region is CASGLGSGSPYEQYF. The CDR3, as DNA: TGTGCTAGTGGTTTGGGGTCAGGGTCCCCCTACGAGCAGTACTTC.

The V call is TRBV12-3 or TRBV12-4, the J call TRBJ2-5, with a weak D call TRBD1 (6 bases). There are 15 residues in the CDR3. The ends were cut back, 1 base at V and 11 bases at J, with 20 bases in the middle. In DNA form, the CDR3 reads TGTGCCAGCAGTTTAGTGGGCCTGGGGGCTTACAAGCAGTACTTC. It yields the protein CASSLVGLGAYKQYF.

CDR3 sequence reads: CASSLAQGRHTQYF. The CDR3, as DNA: TGTGCCAGCAGCTTAGCACAGGGGCGACATACGCAGTATTTT. The chain recombines TRBV7-2 with TRBJ2-3; 7 bases agree with TRBD1. The CDR3 is 14 residues long. Trimming cost V 0 bases and J 7 bases; bases outside gene matches: 4. Germline V gives CDR1 SGHTA, CDR2 FQGNSA.

This clonotype was counted only a few times. V is TRBV7-9 and J is TRBJ2-7, with a weak D call TRBD2 (6 bases). The germline CDR1 and CDR2 sequences are SEHNR and FQNEAQ (reference sequence). This CDR3 region has 14 residues. V lost 5 bases and J lost 2, with 13 bases in between. Here the CDR3 reads CASSPGSGAYEQYF. As DNA, the CDR3 is TGTGCCAGCAGCCCCGGGTCGGGAGCCTACGAGCAGTACTTC.

This clonotype was counted between two and nine times. The CDR3, as DNA: TGTGCCAGCAGCCAAGATCTACTAATTTACGAGCAGTACTTC. This sequence encodes CASSQDLLIYEQYF. The chain recombines TRBV4-2 with TRBJ2-7; no definite D call. Germline lookup yields CDR1 LGHNA and CDR2 YNFKEQ. Deletions cut 0 bases from V and 4 bases from J, with 10 bases between. The CDR3 is 14 residues long.

This clonotype was detected a few times. This chain links TRBV20-1 with TRBJ1-4, with D possibly TRBD1 on 5 matching bases. Trimming took off 0 bases at V and 7 bases at J, with 15 bases between the two ends. This CDR3 has 15 amino acids. The germline V gene encodes CDR1 DFQATT and CDR2 SNEGSKA (reference sequence). The CDR3 spells CSARDQGRVGEKLFF. DNA of the CDR3: TGCAGTGCTAGAGATCAGGGCAGGGTGGGTGAAAAACTGTTTTTT.

This clonotype was recorded at least ten times. The chain is built from TRBV10-3 and TRBJ2-5; 7 bases are a match to TRBD1. Per the germline V gene, CDR1 is ENHRY and CDR2 is SYGVKD. The CDR3 runs 16 residues. J was trimmed by 6 bases and V by 0 bases; bases with no gene match: 10. DNA of the CDR3: TGTGCCATCAGTGAGTCCGGCAGGGGGTTCGGGAAGACCCAGTACTTC. This encodes CAISESGRGFGKTQYF.

This clonotype was seen a handful of times. V is TRBV6-2 or TRBV6-3 and J is TRBJ2-7; 8 bases fit TRBD2. Germline-derived CDR1 and CDR2 are MNHEY and SVGEGT. After removal of 6 bases from V and 4 bases from J, the junction contained 11 bases not matched to a gene. The CDR3 sequence is 15 residues long. CDR3: CASSDKLAGRYEQYF. CDR3 nucleotide sequence: TGTGCCAGCAGCGACAAATTAGCGGGACGGTACGAGCAGTACTTC.

In its sample, this clonotype was seen a few times. V is TRBV20-1 and J is TRBJ2-5; weak D call: TRBD1 (5 bases). The J call may be mistaken, given a closer DNA end match to TRBJ2-7. The CDR3 runs to 13 residues. Germline CDR1 is DFQATT and CDR2 is SNEGSKA (reference sequence). CDR3 loop: CSAKGLVDHEQYF. The CDR3 coding sequence is TGCAGTGCTAAGGGGCTAGTCGACCACGAGCAGTACTTC.

This clonotype was found a few times. This rearrangement joins TRBV29-1 to TRBJ2-7; a possible D gene is TRBD2 (5 bases). The tail of the sequence fits TRBJ2-5 better, so the J call may be wrong. The germline CDR1 and CDR2 sequences are SQVTM and ANQGSEA. The CDR3 has 13 residues. The CDR3 is CSVDSEGTETQYF. The DNA of the CDR3 is TGCAGCGTAGACTCTGAGGGAACGGAGACCCAGTACTTC.

This clonotype has ten or more counts. The gene calls are TRBV7-9 and TRBJ2-3, with D hard to call. CDR1 and CDR2 (germline): SEHNR, FQNEAQ (reference sequence). This CDR3 region has 13 residues. Trimming shortened V by 5 bases and J by 1 base, and 7 bases separated the two germline ends. In DNA form, the CDR3 reads TGTGCCAGCAGCAAAAGTCGCACAGATACGCAGTATTTT. It codes for CASSKSRTDTQYF.

This chain links TRBV30 with TRBJ2-5; no reliable D call. Between the trimmed V and J ends, which lost 2 bases and 4 bases, there was a span of 14 bases. CDR3 length: 14 residues. The germline gives CDR1 GTSNPN, CDR2 SVGIG (reference sequence). The CDR3 DNA is TGTGCCTGGAGTCCTCCAGGTGCAGGAGAGACCCAGTACTTC. Encoded protein: CAWSPPGAGETQYF.

The chain is built from TRBV20-1 and TRBJ2-1; 8 bases map to TRBD1. Trimming cost V 6 bases and J 0 bases; bases outside gene matches: 16. CDR3 length: 18 residues. CDR1 is DFQATT, CDR2 SNEGSKA, per germline (reference sequence). CDR3 sequence (DNA): TGCAGTGCGCGGACAGGGCGTCATGTCTTTAGCTCCTACAATGAGCAGTTCTTC. Translation gives CSARTGRHVFSSYNEQFF.

This clonotype has more than one count but fewer than ten. The chain joins TRBV15 to TRBJ2-5, with 8 positions matching TRBD1. Per germline, CDR1 LNHNV and CDR2 YYDKDF (reference sequence). The trim removed 3 bases at V and 5 bases at J, leaving 8 bases unmatched. This CDR3 spans 15 amino acids. CDR3 coding DNA: TGTGCCACCAGCAGCCGGGACAGGAGGGGGGAGACCCAGTACTTC. Translation gives CATSSRDRRGETQYF. Combining the CDR3 with reference TRBV15 and TRBJ2-5 gives the whole variable domain DAMVIQNPRYQVTQFGKPVTLSCSQTLNHNVMYWYQQKSSQAPKLLFHYYDKDFNNEADTPDNFQSRRPNTSFCFLDIRSPGLGDTAMYLCATSSRDRRGETQYFGPGTRLLVL.

V usage is TRBV5-1 and J usage is TRBJ1-2; no firm D call. V lost 4 bases and J 3 bases, leaving 13 bases between the germline ends. Per germline, CDR1 SGHRS and CDR2 YFSETQ. The CDR3 totals 14 residues. The CDR3 spells CASSNGLSDYGYTF. The CDR3 DNA reads TGCGCCAGCAGCAACGGATTGAGCGACTATGGCTACACCTTC.

The chain couples TRBV18 to TRBJ1-1; D possibly corresponds to TRBD1 (6 bases). The germline V and J ends were trimmed by 2 bases and 7 bases, with 17 bases remaining between them. This CDR3 is built from 15 residues. The germline V gene has CDR1 KGHSH and CDR2 LQKENI. The CDR3 nucleotides read TGTGCCAGCTCACCAACGGGTAGCAGGGGCGTTGAAGCTTTCTTT. This codes for CASSPTGSRGVEAFF.

This clonotype came up a few times. The rearrangement joins TRBV6-6 to TRBJ1-1; D remains unclear. The CDR3 is 14 residues long. V lost 3 bases and J lost 3, with 11 bases in between. Germline V gene lookup returns CDR1 MNHNY and CDR2 SVGAGI (reference sequence). The CDR3 coding sequence is TGTGCCAGCAGTTATCAGCAGGATTACACTGAAGCTTTCTTT. The encoded protein is CASSYQQDYTEAFF.

Notes on this clonotype: A junction end diverges from the germline sequence, so it may reflect a read error. This chain links TRBV6-2 or TRBV6-3 with TRBJ2-3; 7 bases fit TRBD2. The CDR3 has 17 residues. In germline, CDR1 is MNHEY, CDR2 SVGEGT. CDR3 nucleotide sequence: TGTGCCAGCAGTTATCCCGCCGGACTAGGAGGCACAGTTACGCAGTATTTT. Translation gives CASSYPAGLGGTVTQYF.

The rearrangement links TRBV11-2 to TRBJ2-2, with 7 bases fitting TRBD2. With 10 bases clipped from V and 7 bases from J, the junction kept 12 bases outside the gene matches. The CDR3 has 14 residues. The germline gives CDR1 SGHAT, CDR2 FQNNGV. CDR3 coding DNA: TGTGCCATCCCTAGCGGTACCAGAGGCGGGGAGCTGTTTTTT. Protein: CAIPSGTRGGELFF.

V is TRBV6-5 and J is TRBJ2-7, with D perhaps matching TRBD2 (6 bases). The ends were cut back, 0 bases at V and 1 base at J, with 10 bases in the middle. The germline V gene encodes CDR1 MNHEY and CDR2 SVGAGI. The CDR3 loop spans 15 amino acids. The CDR3 spells CASSYSTGESYEQYF. The CDR3 region has the DNA TGTGCCAGCAGTTACTCGACGGGGGAATCCTACGAGCAGTACTTC.

The V and J genes are TRBV9 and TRBJ2-1; D gene uncertain. The J call is in doubt because the DNA end fits TRBJ2-5 better. In germline, CDR1 is SGDLS, CDR2 YYNGEE. CDR3 length: 13 amino acids. CDR3 in DNA: TGTGCCAGCAGCGTAGGGCAGATGCAGACCCAGTACTTC. Residues: CASSVGQMQTQYF.

The chain joins TRBV12-3 or TRBV12-4 to TRBJ1-2; D might be TRBD1 (5 bases). This CDR3 is 12 amino acids long. Trimming stripped 6 bases from V and 7 bases from J, with 12 bases between. In nucleotides, the CDR3 is TGTGCCAGCAGCCGGGGGGAAGGTGGCTACACCTTC. Encoded protein: CASSRGEGGYTF.

There are many counts of this clonotype. The rearrangement uses TRBV5-1 and TRBJ2-5; 10 bases align to TRBD1. The J call may be incorrect, as the DNA end agrees better with TRBJ2-7. CDR1 SGHRS and CDR2 YFSETQ come from the germline V gene. This CDR3 is 14 amino acids long. CDR3 bases: TGCGCCAGCAGCTGGGGACAGGGGTCTTACGAGCAGTACTTC. Residues: CASSWGQGSYEQYF.

V and J are TRBV7-9 and TRBJ2-5, with TRBD1 matching 8 bases. The CDR3 is 14 amino acids. With 5 bases clipped from V and 6 bases from J, the junction kept 8 bases outside the gene matches. Germline lookup yields CDR1 SEHNR and CDR2 FQNEAQ (reference sequence). Here the CDR3 reads CASSPPGGTQTQYF. The DNA of the CDR3 is TGTGCCAGCAGCCCACCAGGGGGCACCCAGACCCAGTACTTC.

The rearrangement joins TRBV12-3 or TRBV12-4 to TRBJ2-3; the D gene could be TRBD1 or TRBD2 (5 bases each). The CDR3 has 13 residues. Deletions cut 6 bases from V and 3 bases from J, with 10 bases between. For the CDR3, the DNA is TGTGCCAGCAGCTGCGAGGGGACAGATACGCAGTATTTT. It translates to CASSCEGTDTQYF.

This clonotype was seen more than once but under ten times. The chain links TRBV6-5 to TRBJ2-5; D ambiguous. Germline V gene sequence: CDR1 MNHEY, CDR2 SVGAGI. The length of the CDR3 is 15 residues. V lost 0 bases, J lost 0 bases, and 8 bases lay in between. The CDR3 DNA follows: TGTGCCAGCAGTTACTCATATGAGGACCAAGAGACCCAGTACTTC. It specifies CASSYSYEDQETQYF.

This clonotype has a handful of counts. The V gene is TRBV27, the J gene TRBJ1-2, with no clear D. V lost 8 bases to trimming and J lost 5 bases, with 12 bases between them. The CDR3 contains 12 residues. Per germline, CDR1 MNHEY and CDR2 SMNVEV (reference sequence). The chain's CDR3 is CASGLTGYGYTF. CDR3 nucleotides: TGTGCCAGCGGACTGACGGGGTATGGCTACACCTTC.

The chain is built from TRBV2 and TRBJ2-7; D unclear. The CDR3 length is 14 residues. Trimming pared 0 bases from V and 4 bases from J, leaving 10 bases between. Germline V gene lookup returns CDR1 SNHLY and CDR2 FYNNEI. The CDR3 loop is CASSEARSAYEQYF. Here the CDR3 DNA reads TGTGCCAGCAGTGAAGCGCGGAGCGCTTACGAGCAGTACTTC.